This T cell receptor beta chain came from a study of cytomegalovirus exposure and HLA in healthy donors. Trimming stripped 5 bases from V and 5 bases from J, with 12 bases between. The CDR3 loop spans 13 amino acids. Germline CDR1 and CDR2: SEHNR and FQNEAQ (reference sequence). PCR primers comprised 60 Vbeta and 13 Jbeta primers. Method: immunoSEQ multiplex PCR; TCRdb's copy keeps in-frame clones and lacks some. The top ten clones hold more than 1% of a sample with about 210,000 clones, approximately 86% of them seen once. The sequencing sample was made of PBMCs. The rearrangement uses TRBV7-9 and TRBJ2-5; D may be TRBD2 (6 bases). The source of this sequence is a boy younger than 10 in good health and CMV-seronegative. The CDR3 nucleotides read TGTGCCAGCAGCCCTAGACTAGAGGAGACCCAGTACTTC. This sequence encodes CASSPRLEETQYF.